This TCR beta chain is from a study of shared clonotypes between healthy human individuals. This CDR3 has 13 amino acids. The V and J ends lost 3 bases and 5 bases respectively, with 8 bases between them. Looked up from germline, CDR1 is MNHEY and CDR2 is SMNVEV (reference sequence). Every one of the donors was a Caucasian adult that lived in Nashville, Tennessee. TCRdb's copy holds only in-frame clones and misses some; the assay was immunoSEQ multiplex PCR. This table holds fewer than 350,000 clones, around 86% found once. The sequenced sample was memory CD8+ T cells sorted from blood. Indicated subset: CD45RO+ cells pooled with CCR7-negative TemRA cells. The sequence derives from a young man in good health. The rearrangement links TRBV27 to TRBJ2-1; D remains ambiguous. CDR3 in DNA: TGTGCCAGCAGTTTGAATTCCCACAATGAGCAGTTCTTC. Translating it yields CASSLNSHNEQFF.